Listed here are 15 T cell receptor beta chains from one sample, sequenced in a study of radiation and T cells in renal cell carcinoma. Time point specified: blood 4 weeks post-SBRT, at nephrectomy. Sample treatment: 15 Gy SBRT to primary tumor, nephrectomy 4 weeks later. The table came from immunoSEQ multiplex PCR; TCRdb's copy has only in-frame clones and leaves some out. The sample includes more than 120,000 clones, 75% to 90% seen only once; the top ten take over 15%. The specimen was blood, collected from a patient whose treatment included radiotherapy and nephrectomy. Receptor source: a woman between 45 and 60 years old with renal cell carcinoma.

The chain recombines TRBV10-3 with TRBJ2-5; 7 nucleotides align to TRBD1. Per the germline V gene, CDR1 is ENHRY and CDR2 is SYGVKD. V shed 2 bases, J shed 5 bases, and the junction held 2 bases outside the gene matches. The CDR3 has 13 amino acids. The CDR3 is CAISEDRVETQYF. In nucleotides, the CDR3 is TGTGCCATCAGTGAGGACAGGGTCGAGACCCAGTACTTC.

V and J are TRBV2 and TRBJ1-5, with 11 bases that match TRBD1. This CDR3 is built from 17 residues. Germline trimming cut 5 bases from V and 5 bases from J; bases unmatched to any gene: 11. Germline CDR1 and CDR2: SNHLY and FYNNEI. Here the CDR3 reads CASSTTPGQGEDQPQHF. The DNA for the CDR3 is TGTGCCAGCAGTACGACCCCGGGACAGGGGGAGGATCAGCCCCAGCATTTT.

This clone was seen just once. The chain recombines TRBV18 with TRBJ2-1; tentative D call: TRBD1 (5 bases). CDR1 and CDR2 (germline): KGHSH, LQKENI. Between the trimmed V and J ends, which lost 0 bases and 3 bases, there was a span of 15 bases. This CDR3 comprises 17 residues. This chain's CDR3 is CASSPPPTRQLYNEQFF. CDR3 bases: TGTGCCAGCTCACCACCGCCGACGAGACAGCTCTACAATGAGCAGTTCTTC.

The genes are TRBV21-1 and TRBJ1-2; the table gives TRBD1 as D, unverified against the DNA. TRBV21-1 is listed as a pseudogene. This CDR3 has 19 residues. The CDR3 coding sequence is TGTGCCAGCAGCAGGGGAGTATACAGGGGGAAGGTTAGTAACTATGGCTACACCTTC. It yields the protein CASSRGVYRGKVSNYGYTF.

This clone has more than one count but fewer than ten. The gene calls are TRBV6-5 and TRBJ1-2; tentatively, D is TRBD1 (5 bases). Looked up from germline, CDR1 is MNHEY and CDR2 is SVGAGI. V lost 6 bases to trimming and J lost 7 bases, with 15 bases between them. CDR3 length: 13 amino acids. The CDR3 region is CASREGARFGYTF. DNA for the CDR3: TGTGCCAGCAGGGAAGGGGCGCGGTTTGGCTACACCTTC.

The chain has TRBV19 and TRBJ2-3, with TRBD2 matching over 8 bases. With 3 bases clipped from V and 2 bases from J, the junction kept 4 bases outside the gene matches. Germline-derived CDR1 and CDR2 are LNHDA and SQIVND (reference sequence). This CDR3 has 15 residues. DNA of the CDR3: TGTGCCAGTAGTATTGGTAGCGGGAACACAGATACGCAGTATTTT. It translates to CASSIGSGNTDTQYF.

The CDR3, as DNA: TGTGCCGCGGGGTCCGGCACAGATACGCAGTATTTT. It translates to CAAGSGTDTQYF. The genes are TRBV7-9 and TRBJ2-3, with D possibly matching TRBD2 (6 bases). V shed 11 bases and J shed 1 base, with 10 bases lying between them. The germline V gene encodes CDR1 SEHNR and CDR2 FQNEAQ (reference sequence). The CDR3 is made up of 12 amino acids.

The rearrangement uses TRBV29-1 and TRBJ1-1; D ambiguous. CDR3 length equals 12 residues. The V gene lost 5 bases and the J gene lost 0 bases, with 7 bases spanning the gap. CDR1 and CDR2 (germline): SQVTM, ANQGSEA. The CDR3 sequence: CSVSDMNTEAFF. The DNA of the CDR3 is TGCAGCGTTTCAGATATGAACACTGAAGCTTTCTTT.

The J gene is TRBJ1-3, the V gene TRBV9; possibly TRBD1 for D (5 bases). Trimming cost V 1 base and J 0 bases, with 11 bases left between them. The CDR3 runs to 16 residues. CDR1 SGDLS and CDR2 YYNGEE come from the germline V gene. CDR3 in DNA: TGTGCCAGCAGCGTACGCGGCGACAGCTCTGGAAACACCATATATTTT. Translated, it gives CASSVRGDSSGNTIYF.

A few counts support this clone. The chain links TRBV10-1 to TRBJ1-4, with unresolved D. V shed 4 bases and J shed 6 bases, with 15 bases lying between them. CDR3 size: 15 residues. CDR1 is WNHNN, CDR2 SYGVQD, per germline (reference sequence). The CDR3 is CASSGSGDEDEKLFF. DNA for the CDR3: TGCGCCAGCAGTGGAAGCGGGGATGAGGATGAAAAACTGTTTTTT.

The CDR3 region is CASSDWEESEQPLGNQPQHF. The DNA for the CDR3 is TGTGCCAGCAGTGACTGGGAGGAGTCAGAGCAACCTCTTGGCAATCAGCCCCAGCATTTT. This chain connects TRBV6-4 to TRBJ1-5; no definite D call. The V end was cut by 1 base, the J end by 2 bases, with 24 bases between. Germline CDR1 is MRHNA and CDR2 is SNTAGT. CDR3 size: 20 residues.

The genes are TRBV5-4 and TRBJ1-1, with TRBD1 matching 7 bases. CDR1 is SGHNT, CDR2 YYREEE, per germline (reference sequence). The CDR3 has 14 residues. Germline trimming cut 4 bases from V and 3 bases from J; bases unmatched to any gene: 6. The CDR3 spells CASSLQGRDTEAFF. The CDR3 region has the DNA TGTGCCAGCAGCCTACAGGGGAGGGACACTGAAGCTTTCTTT. Together with reference TRBV5-4 and TRBJ1-1, the CDR3 gives the full variable domain: ETGVTQSPTHLIKTRGQQVTLRCSSQSGHNTVSWYQQALGQGPQFIFQYYREEENGRGNFPPRFSGLQFPNYSSELNVNALELDDSALYLCASSLQGRDTEAFFGQGTRLTVV.

The gene calls are TRBV10-3 and TRBJ2-5, with D unclear. CDR1 is ENHRY and CDR2 is SYGVKD in the germline V gene. The CDR3 runs 14 residues. Between the trimmed V and J ends, which lost 0 bases and 3 bases, there was a span of 8 bases. CDR3 coding DNA: TGTGCCATCAGTGAGTCCGGCAGAGAAGAGACCCAGTACTTC. It encodes CAISESGREETQYF.

The V gene is TRBV4-3, the J gene TRBJ2-1; TRBD2 aligns across 7 bases. Germline V CDR1 and CDR2: LGHNA, YSLEER. The CDR3 has 13 amino acids. The V gene end was trimmed by 2 bases and the J gene end by 9 bases; junction bases not matched to a gene: 4. The chain's CDR3 is CASSQFREGEQFF. For the CDR3, the DNA is TGCGCCAGCAGCCAATTTAGGGAGGGTGAGCAGTTCTTC.

The CDR3 protein is CASSLPQEFTNYGYTF. CDR3 coding DNA: TGTGCCAGCAGTTTACCTCAGGAGTTTACTAACTATGGCTACACCTTC. V is TRBV28 and J is TRBJ1-2; D gene unclear. CDR3 length: 16 amino acids. V dropped 2 bases and J dropped 0 bases, with 13 bases sitting between them. CDR1 is MDHEN, CDR2 SYDVKM, per germline.